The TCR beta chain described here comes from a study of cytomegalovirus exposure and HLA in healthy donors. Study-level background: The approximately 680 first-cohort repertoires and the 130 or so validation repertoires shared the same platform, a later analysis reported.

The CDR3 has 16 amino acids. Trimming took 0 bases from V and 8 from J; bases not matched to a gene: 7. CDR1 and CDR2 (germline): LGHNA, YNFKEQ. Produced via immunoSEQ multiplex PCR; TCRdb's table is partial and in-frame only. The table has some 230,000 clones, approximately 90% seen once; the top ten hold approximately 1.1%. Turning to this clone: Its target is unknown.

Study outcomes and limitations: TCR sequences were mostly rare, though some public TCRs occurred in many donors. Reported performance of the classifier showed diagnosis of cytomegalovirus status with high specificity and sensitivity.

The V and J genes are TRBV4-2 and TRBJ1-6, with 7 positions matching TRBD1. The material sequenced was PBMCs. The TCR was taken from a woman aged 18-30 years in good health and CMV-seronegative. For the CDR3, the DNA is TGTGCCAGCAGCCAAGATATAGGCAGGGGGTATTCACCCCTCCACTTT. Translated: CASSQDIGRGYSPLHF.